This T cell receptor beta chain was identified during a study of T cells in Graves' hyperthyroidism and ophthalmopathy (dated by TCRdb to the late 2010s). Notes on the research overall: Peripheral blood was sampled at the time of initial diagnosis, prior to any treatment. To identify distinguishing TCR V-J signatures, a discovery cohort of around 100 patients was used, comprising roughly 45 with Graves' ophthalmopathy and 57 with stable Graves' hyperthyroidism. Prospective prediction of ophthalmopathy was tested in an independent validation cohort consisting of 18 to 20 hyperthyroidism patients and about 17 patients who later progressed to ophthalmopathy. The roughly 99 discovery patients were divided at random into training and test sets in a 7:3 ratio. In more than 5 Graves' hyperthyroidism patients, the study also compared T-cell repertoires from thyroid tissue with T-cell repertoires from blood. After blood sampling, hyperthyroidism patients were treated with methimazole at a starting dose of 30 mg daily, and ophthalmopathy patients were treated with high-dose intravenous methylprednisolone. TCR Vbeta CDR3 sequencing of 120 to 150 peripheral blood samples (roughly 41 ophthalmopathy, about 80 hyperthyroidism and roughly 17 progressor patients) is reported in the paper. Results the study describes overall, beyond this receptor: Sample size was not statistically predetermined, and blinding of investigators to group allocation was not performed. In validation, the model predicted progression to ophthalmopathy with approximately 71% sensitivity and 72% to 85% specificity, a median of 6.5 months before onset. A model built on a 13 V-J signature distinguished ophthalmopathy from stable hyperthyroidism, reaching around 87% sensitivity and about 81% specificity in cross-validation and 80%/75% in testing. Most expanded thyroid clonotypes (frequency above 0.001) were also found in blood, which suggests that blood repertoires may mirror thyroid immune responses.

Ophthalmopathy patients had moderately to severely active disease, with a Clinical Activity Score of 3 or more, a NOSPECS grade of 4 or more, and a disease duration of less than 3 months. Exclusion was applied to patients with uncontrolled infections, other autoimmune diseases, pregnancy or lactation. Diagnoses were established on the basis of clinical symptoms, serum thyroxine and TRAb, thyroid ultrasound, and orbital computed tomography. PBMCs were isolated from 10 ml of fresh peripheral blood by Ficoll-Paque density gradient centrifugation. Total RNA was extracted using Trizol reagent, and RNA quality was assessed on an Agilent 2100 Bioanalyzer. The TCR beta CDR3 regions were amplified from the RNA transcripts. The first round of RT-PCR for the TCR CDR3 was performed with the HTBI primer set and the Qiagen OneStep RT-PCR kit. A second multiplex PCR round built the libraries, followed by size selection and purification. Paired-end sequencing of the libraries was performed with 100 bp reads on an Illumina HiSeq2000. Per the original workflow: Raw data were processed with SOAPnuke, discarding reads with adapters, uncalled bases, mean Phred below 15, or no exact constant-primer or identifier match. High-quality paired reads were merged using COPE v1.2.5, and each unique nucleotide sequence was defined as a clonotype. MiTCR v1.1 was used to align the clonotypes against IMGT TRBV, TRBD and TRBJ reference segments. The analysis included only V-J combinations with a frequency above 0.0001, which together covered roughly 99% of the repertoires. A TCS score was defined as the ratio of F50 (clonal expansion) to E x V (chaos), with BLOSUM62-based TCRdist applied between CDR3 peptides within each V-J. Welch's t-statistics and random forest reduced fewer than 550 V-J features to 10 to 15, which were used in a naive Bayes classifier (R e1071). The public reads were quality trimmed at Q25 with fastp and then assembled into clones with MiXCR by TCRdb, keeping productive beta chains. Identical CDR3 proteins give one entry, which carries the most common genes and DNA. TCRdb assigned the V and J calls; the authors' analysis was not used. This sample has some 360,000 distinct CDR3 sequences in its table, and about a sixth of those were observed once. Jointly, the top ten make up about a sixth of the sample.

In the case of this clonotype: Its antigen is unknown. No base qualities exist here, and no much larger clone lies one base off it.

Based on the germline V gene, the CDR1 and CDR2 sequences are SGHVS and FQNEAQ. Including cysteine and phenylalanine, the CDR3 has 18 amino acids. Only the CDR3 region is kept as DNA, spanning 54 bases read in frame from base 1. V lost 7 bases and J lost 3 bases, and the count of bases not matched to a germline gene is 12. Sequencing used blood. This chain joins TRBV7-8 to TRBJ2-2, with 12 bases in between that match TRBD2. The source is a woman in her forties with Graves' ophthalmopathy. The DNA sequence reads TGTGCCAGCACCGCGACTAGCGGGAGTTATGGGGACACCGGGGAGCTGTTTTTT. Its protein is CASTATSGSYGDTGELFF.